These T cell receptor beta chains were read from a single sample in a study of shared clonotypes between healthy human individuals. Sequencing was performed with immunoSEQ multiplex PCR; in TCRdb, only in-frame clones are kept and a portion is missing. The table shows 550,000 to 700,000 clones, with more than 70% occurring only once. What was sequenced was memory CD4+ T cells sorted from blood. The receptors were gathered from a woman aged 25 to 39 in good health. Each CDR3 is given with its conserved first and last residue. Fields, in order: clone size, D gene, V gene, J gene, CDR3 DNA, CDR3 protein. The D gene is left open where the match is weak. Rows may omit the clone size; those that give it use once, few, many or a size class.

once	NA	TRBV28	TRBJ2-7	TGTGCCAGCAGGGACTTTAGCTACGAGCAGTACTTC	CASRDFSYEQYF
NA	NA	TRBV28	TRBJ2-7	TGTGCCAGCAGTGCGCCGGGCAGCTCCTACGAGCAGTACTTC	CASSAPGSSYEQYF
few	NA	TRBV6-6	TRBJ2-5	TGTGCCAGCAAGAGTGATGAGACCCAGTACTTC	CASKSDETQYF
NA	TRBD1	TRBV10-1	TRBJ2-7	TGCGCCAGCAGTGAGTCTGGGGACAGCAGGCAGTACTTC	CASSESGDSRQYF
NA	NA	TRBV5-8	TRBJ2-3	TGTGCCAGCAGCTTACTAGGCCGCACAGATACGCAGTATTTT	CASSLLGRTDTQYF
NA	TRBD1	TRBV27	TRBJ2-3	TGTGCCAGCAGCCAGGACAGGGCAGATACGCAGTATTTT	CASSQDRADTQYF
NA	NA	TRBV27	TRBJ1-1	TGTGCCAGCAGTTTGCTAGGGATGACTGAAGCTTTCTTT	CASSLLGMTEAFF
NA	TRBD2	TRBV7-2	TRBJ2-1	TGTGCCAGCAGCTTAACGGTCCTAGCGGGAGAGGGGCAGTTCTTC	CASSLTVLAGEGQFF
NA	TRBD1	TRBV6-6	TRBJ2-7	TGTGCCAGCAGTTACCGGGACAGGGCGTCTTTGTACGAGCAGTACTTC	CASSYRDRASLYEQYF
NA	NA	TRBV5-5	TRBJ1-1	TGTGCCAGCAGCCTAAACGGCGGGGGGCTGAACACTGAAGCTTTCTTT	CASSLNGGGLNTEAFF
NA	NA	TRBV2	TRBJ2-7	TGTGCCAGCAGTGAAGTGTGGGGCAACCACTACGAGCAGTACTTC	CASSEVWGNHYEQYF
NA	NA	TRBV4-2	TRBJ2-3	TGTGCCAGCAGCCAAAGAGATACGCAGTATTTT	CASSQRDTQYF
NA	TRBD1	TRBV4-1	TRBJ1-1	TGCGCCAGCAGCCAAGAGGACAGGGTCGCTGAAGCTTTCTTT	CASSQEDRVAEAFF
few	NA	TRBV7-7	TRBJ2-3	TGTGCCAGCAGCGCCAGTCAGATTGGGACAGATACGCAGTATTTT	CASSASQIGTDTQYF
NA	NA	TRBV5-1	TRBJ2-7	TGCGCCAGCAGCTCGACCGGGAAGGCCTACGAGCAGTACTTC	CASSSTGKAYEQYF
NA	NA	TRBV7-6	TRBJ1-3	TGTGCCAGCAGCCAGACGCAAGGGACTGGAAACACCATATATTTT	CASSQTQGTGNTIYF
NA	NA	TRBV5-1	TRBJ1-2	TGCGCCAGCAGCCAATCCCTTTATGGCTACACCTTC	CASSQSLYGYTF
NA	NA	TRBV7-2	TRBJ2-7	TGTGCCAGCAGCCCCTCCCGAGGTAGCGGTTCCTACGAGCAGTACTTC	CASSPSRGSGSYEQYF
NA	NA	TRBV19	TRBJ1-4	TGTGCCAGTAGTAAAATTTCAACTAATGAAAAACTGTTTTTT	CASSKISTNEKLFF
NA	TRBD1	TRBV28	TRBJ1-2	TGTGCCAGCAGTTTGCCCGGGACAGGGATTTCTATCTATGGCTACACCTTC	CASSLPGTGISIYGYTF
NA	TRBD2	TRBV5-1	TRBJ2-6	TGCGCCAGCAGCCTAAGCGGGAGGGCCAATGGGGCCAACGTCCTGACTTTC	CASSLSGRANGANVLTF
few	NA	TRBV11-2	TRBJ1-5	TGTGCCAGCAGCTCCAGCCCCGATCAGCCCCAGCATTTT	CASSSSPDQPQHF
many	TRBD2	TRBV25-1	TRBJ2-7	TGTGCCAGCAGTGGGGGGAGGGACGATCGTGGCTACGAGCAGTACTTC	CASSGGRDDRGYEQYF
NA	NA	TRBV2	TRBJ1-1	TGTGCCAGCAGTGAAGCGGGTGGGGACCTGAACACTGAAGCTTTCTTT	CASSEAGGDLNTEAFF
NA	NA	TRBV6-6	TRBJ1-2	TGTGCCAGCACCAACCCCGCGGGGGAAGGCTACACCTTC	CASTNPAGEGYTF
NA	NA	TRBV27	TRBJ2-1	TGTGCCAGCAGTTTGGACAATGAGCAGTTCTTC	CASSLDNEQFF
NA	TRBD1	TRBV2	TRBJ2-1	TGTGCCAGCAGTAAAAGCCAACAGGGGGCGCTCCCTGAGCAGTTCTTC	CASSKSQQGALPEQFF
NA	NA	TRBV28	TRBJ1-4	TGTGCCAGCAGTTTAAATGGGTTCGGAGAAAAACTGTTTTTT	CASSLNGFGEKLFF
NA	NA	TRBV12-5	TRBJ2-2	TGTGCTAGTGGTTTTTTTGCCAACCTCCTGGGGGCCGGGGAGCTGTTTTTT	CASGFFANLLGAGELFF
NA	NA	TRBV5-1	TRBJ1-3	TGCGCCAGCGGGGCAGGGCAAGAGGGCTCTGGAAACACCATATATTTT	CASGAGQEGSGNTIYF
once	NA	TRBV5-6	TRBJ2-4	TGTGCCAGCAGCCATTATAGTCTAGCCAAAAACATTCAGTACTTC	CASSHYSLAKNIQYF
NA	NA	TRBV10-3	TRBJ2-1	TGTGCCATCAGTCGGGGGAAGAATTACAATGAGCAGTTCTTC	CAISRGKNYNEQFF
NA	TRBD1	TRBV2	TRBJ1-5	TGTGCCAGCAGCGACCAGGGGGGTAGCAATCAGCCCCAGCATTTT	CASSDQGGSNQPQHF
NA	NA	TRBV5-1	TRBJ2-2	TGCGCCAGCAGCTTGTCCAACCCTCGGGGGCATCACACCGGGGAGCTGTTTTTT	CASSLSNPRGHHTGELFF
NA	NA	TRBV29-1	TRBJ1-2	TGCAGCGCCGCGGTGGTGGGCTATGGCTACACCTTC	CSAAVVGYGYTF
NA	NA	TRBV11-3	TRBJ2-1	TGTGCCAGCAGCTTAGGAGACCCGTCTTTCAATGAGCAGTTCTTC	CASSLGDPSFNEQFF
NA	NA	TRBV5-1	TRBJ2-1	TGCGCCAGCAGCTTGGCCGGGCTAGCGTCTGGGGATGAGCAGTTCTTC	CASSLAGLASGDEQFF
NA	NA	TRBV5-1	TRBJ2-7	TGCGCCAGCAGCTTGGAACCAGACAGGTACGAGCAGTACTTC	CASSLEPDRYEQYF
NA	TRBD2	TRBV10-3	TRBJ2-5	TGTGCCATCAGTGAGTCAGGACTAGCGGGAGGAGAGACCCAGTACTTC	CAISESGLAGGETQYF
NA	TRBD1	TRBV11-2	TRBJ2-3	TGTGCCAGCAGCTTTTACCTCCAACAGGGGGCTCGCGATACGCAGTATTTT	CASSFYLQQGARDTQYF
NA	NA	TRBV30	TRBJ2-3	TGTGCCTGGAGTGTGGGGGGTCTTGGCACAGATACGCAGTATTTT	CAWSVGGLGTDTQYF
NA	NA	TRBV19	TRBJ2-2	TGTGCCAGTAGTATAGATCGGGGGGCGCCGGGCACCGGGGAGCTGTTTTTT	CASSIDRGAPGTGELFF
NA	TRBD1	TRBV19	TRBJ2-3	TGTGCCAGTAGTAGGACAGGGTGGACAGATACGCAGTATTTT	CASSRTGWTDTQYF